These 31 T cell receptor beta chains were all obtained from the same sample, sequenced in a study of T cell changes during pregnancy in multiple sclerosis. The repertoire was sequenced with immunoSEQ multiplex PCR; TCRdb's copy has only in-frame clones and lacks some. The sample lists 35,000 to 50,000 clones, roughly nine tenths occurring once. Here the sequenced sample was CD4+ T cells from peripheral blood mononuclear cells, taken after pregnancy. These receptors originate from a female donor with multiple sclerosis, enrolled in a pregnancy study.

The chain joins TRBV27 to TRBJ1-4, with 7 bases aligning to TRBD1. This CDR3 spans 17 amino acids. Trimming removed 7 bases from V and 0 bases from J; junction bases left unmatched: 11. Germline V gives CDR1 MNHEY, CDR2 SMNVEV (reference sequence). CDR3 protein: CASTHSRGDATNEKLFF. CDR3 nucleotides: TGTGCCAGCACCCATTCCAGGGGGGACGCAACTAATGAAAAACTGTTTTTT.

The chain couples TRBV7-9 to TRBJ2-7, with D perhaps matching TRBD1 (6 bases). V was trimmed by 5 bases and J by 0 bases, leaving 17 bases between them. The CDR3 length is 16 residues. Germline loops: CDR1 SEHNR, CDR2 FQNEAQ (reference sequence). The CDR3 region is CASSPRGVGASYEQYF. Here the CDR3 DNA reads TGTGCCAGCAGCCCAAGAGGGGTGGGGGCCTCCTACGAGCAGTACTTC.

The chain has TRBV18 and TRBJ1-1; weak D call: TRBD1 (6 bases). CDR1 KGHSH and CDR2 LQKENI come from the germline V gene. V lost 2 bases and J 11 bases, leaving 15 bases between the germline ends. The CDR3 loop spans 13 amino acids. CDR3 nucleotides: TGTGCCAGCTCACCAGACGGGGGGCGGTTGGCTTTCTTT. Amino acids: CASSPDGGRLAFF. Drawing the rest from reference TRBV18 and TRBJ1-1, the complete variable domain is NAGVMQNPRHLVRRRGQEARLRCSPMKGHSHVYWYRQLPEEGLKFMVYLQKENIIDESGMPKERFSAEFPKEGPSILRIQQVVRGDSAAYFCASSPDGGRLAFFGQGTRLTVV.

The rearrangement joins TRBV6-5 to TRBJ1-1; the D gene is possibly TRBD1 (6 bases). The CDR3 is made up of 15 amino acids. The ends were cut back, 0 bases at V and 4 bases at J, with 12 bases in the middle. CDR1 and CDR2 from the germline V gene are MNHEY and SVGAGI. As DNA, the CDR3 is TGTGCCAGCAGTTACTCGGGGGGGCTGGGCACTGAAGCTTTCTTT. Translated: CASSYSGGLGTEAFF.

The V call is TRBV28, the J call TRBJ2-3; 9 positions match TRBD1. The CDR3 loop spans 15 amino acids. CDR1 and CDR2 (germline): MDHEN, SYDVKM. The trim removed 6 bases at V and 2 bases at J, leaving 6 bases unmatched. Here the CDR3 reads CASRRGTGPTDTQYF. The CDR3 DNA reads TGTGCCAGCAGACGTGGGACAGGGCCCACAGATACGCAGTATTTT.

The rearrangement links TRBV7-2 to TRBJ2-7; 11 nucleotides match TRBD2. This CDR3 is 15 amino acids long. Germline values: CDR1 SGHTA, CDR2 FQGNSA. J was trimmed by 7 bases and V by 3 bases; bases with no gene match: 8. CDR3 in amino acids: CASSFMTSGIGEQYF. CDR3 nucleotides: TGTGCCAGCAGCTTCATGACTAGCGGGATTGGTGAGCAGTACTTC. The full variable domain, its missing parts supplied by reference TRBV7-2 and TRBJ2-7, is GAGVSQSPSNKVTEKGKDVELRCDPISGHTALYWYRQSLGQGLEFLIYFQGNSAPDKSGLPSDRFSAERTGGSVSTLTIQRTQQEDSAVYLCASSFMTSGIGEQYFGPGTRLTVT.

This rearrangement joins TRBV30 to TRBJ2-2, with D possibly TRBD2 on 6 matching bases. This CDR3 has 13 amino acids. Germline lookup yields CDR1 GTSNPN and CDR2 SVGIG (reference sequence). The germline V and J ends were trimmed by 1 base and 6 bases, with 9 bases remaining between them. This chain's CDR3 is CAWSERRAGELFF. The CDR3 coding sequence is TGTGCCTGGAGTGAGAGGAGGGCCGGGGAGCTGTTTTTT. The complete variable domain, with remaining parts taken from reference TRBV30 and TRBJ2-2, reads SQTIHQWPATLVQPVGSPLSLECTVEGTSNPNLYWYRQAAGRGLQLLFYSVGIGQISSEVPQNLSASRPQDRQFILSSKKLLLSDSGFYLCAWSERRAGELFFGEGSRLTVL.

This clone was counted between two and nine times. The chain is built from TRBV10-2 and TRBJ2-2; perhaps TRBD1 as D (5 bases). This CDR3 is built from 14 residues. Germline CDR1 is WSHSY and CDR2 is SAAADI. Trimming left V 6 bases short and J 1 base short, with 9 bases between. The CDR3 loop reads CASRRQQNTGELFF. CDR3 DNA: TGCGCCAGCAGGAGACAGCAGAACACCGGGGAGCTGTTTTTT.

This chain joins TRBV19 and TRBJ2-5, with TRBD1 matching 9 bases. This CDR3 contains 14 residues. In germline, CDR1 is LNHDA, CDR2 SQIVND (reference sequence). The V gene end was trimmed by 5 bases and the J gene end by 4 bases; junction bases not matched to a gene: 5. CDR3 loop: CASSGRDRVETQYF. Written as DNA, the CDR3 is TGTGCCAGTAGTGGCCGGGACAGGGTAGAGACCCAGTACTTC.

This clone is deemed medium-sized. The gene calls are TRBV4-1 and TRBJ2-1; D is perhaps TRBD2 (7 bases). The CDR3 sequence is 15 residues long. CDR1 MGHRA and CDR2 YSYEKL come from the germline V gene. The V end was cut by 3 bases, the J end by 5 bases, with 14 bases between. The CDR3 DNA follows: TGCGCCAGCAGCCAGTGGGAGGGGGTCCACAATGAGCAGTTCTTC. This codes for CASSQWEGVHNEQFF.

The CDR3: CASRTGQGDTEAFF. The CDR3 coding sequence is TGTGCCAGCAGAACCGGACAGGGGGACACTGAAGCTTTCTTT. This chain links TRBV28 with TRBJ1-1; TRBD1 matches at 10 bases. CDR1 and CDR2 from the germline V gene are MDHEN and SYDVKM. The CDR3 totals 14 residues. V was pared by 6 bases and J by 3 bases, with 4 bases of the junction left unmatched.

Of note for this clone: This sample also contains other DNA sequences that code for the same CDR3. The V call is TRBV6-1, the J call TRBJ2-1; D gene ambiguous. The CDR3 covers 14 residues. Per germline, CDR1 MNHNS and CDR2 SASEGT. Trimming cost V 1 base and J 0 bases, with 4 bases left between them. The CDR3 loop reads CASSEGSSYNEQFF. The CDR3 bases are TGTGCCAGCAGTGAAGGGAGCTCCTACAATGAGCAGTTCTTC.

With respect to this clone: Other DNA sequences in the sample encode the same CDR3. This sequence joins TRBV2 and TRBJ1-2; a weak D match, TRBD1 (6 bases). Germline CDR1 reads SNHLY; CDR2 reads FYNNEI. The length of the CDR3 is 12 residues. V lost 8 bases, J lost 2 bases, and 9 bases lay in between. CDR3 DNA: TGTGCCAGCCAACAGGGAAACTATGGCTACACCTTC. This gives the protein CASQQGNYGYTF.

J is TRBJ2-2 and V is TRBV7-3; 10 nucleotides match TRBD2. With 6 bases clipped from V and 3 bases from J, the junction kept 4 bases outside the gene matches. CDR1 is SGHTA, CDR2 FQGTGA, per germline. The CDR3 consists of 15 residues. In DNA form, the CDR3 reads TGTGCCAGCAGAACCGGGACTAGCGACACCGGGGAGCTGTTTTTT. Translation gives CASRTGTSDTGELFF.

Only one count was recorded for this clone. The rearrangement links TRBV10-2 to TRBJ1-5, with TRBD1 matching over 9 bases. V lost 3 bases to trimming and J lost 6 bases; unmatched junction nucleotides: 3. CDR3 length: 14 residues. CDR1 and CDR2 from the germline V gene are WSHSY and SAAADI. The CDR3: CASSETGGPQPQHF. The CDR3 coding sequence is TGCGCCAGCAGTGAAACAGGGGGCCCTCAGCCCCAGCATTTT.

V and J are TRBV25-1 and TRBJ2-1; D perhaps matches TRBD1 (7 bases). V dropped 2 bases and J dropped 4 bases, with 12 bases sitting between them. Germline CDR1 and CDR2: MGHDK and SYGVNS. The CDR3 contains 15 residues. CDR3 in amino acids: CASSEAGGGYNEQFF. The CDR3 DNA is TGTGCCAGCAGTGAAGCAGGGGGAGGTTACAATGAGCAGTTCTTC.

The chain employs TRBV5-4 and TRBJ2-2; 11 nucleotides align to TRBD2. V trimming: 4 bases; J trimming: 5 bases; junction bases outside the gene matches: 4. This CDR3 is built from 15 residues. The germline V gene encodes CDR1 SGHNT and CDR2 YYREEE (reference sequence). The CDR3 region is CASSRSGRGTGELFF. CDR3 bases: TGTGCCAGCAGCCGTAGCGGGAGGGGGACCGGGGAGCTGTTTTTT.

The chain uses TRBV5-6 and TRBJ2-7; 12 bases map to TRBD1. V dropped 4 bases and J dropped 3; count of bases not matched to a gene: 11. The CDR3 is 17 amino acids. Germline assignment: CDR1 SGHDT and CDR2 YYEEEE. This CDR3 reads CASSLGTGGARGYEQYF. The CDR3 DNA is TGTGCCAGCAGCCTTGGGACAGGGGGCGCAAGAGGCTACGAGCAGTACTTC.

J is TRBJ2-1 and V is TRBV28, with 7 bases fitting TRBD2. Germline-derived CDR1 and CDR2 are MDHEN and SYDVKM. The ends lost 5 bases at V and 5 bases at J; junction bases unmatched: 6. CDR3 size: 14 residues. CDR3 region: CASSLSGTHNEQFF. The CDR3, as DNA: TGTGCCAGCAGTCTCAGCGGGACCCACAATGAGCAGTTCTTC. Full variable domain (outside the CDR3, taken from reference TRBV28 and TRBJ2-1): DVKVTQSSRYLVKRTGEKVFLECVQDMDHENMFWYRQDPGLGLRLIYFSYDVKMKEKGDIPEGYSVSREKKERFSLILESASTNQTSMYLCASSLSGTHNEQFFGPGTRLTVL.

The rearrangement uses TRBV5-4 and TRBJ1-3, with D maybe TRBD1 (5 bases). CDR3 length: 14 residues. CDR1 is SGHNT, CDR2 YYREEE, per germline (reference sequence). The V and J ends lost 0 bases and 4 bases respectively, with 8 bases between them. The CDR3 coding sequence is TGTGCCAGCAGCTTGGAAGGGGTAGGAAACACCATATATTTT. Translating gives CASSLEGVGNTIYF.

The J gene is TRBJ2-2, the V gene TRBV7-9; D remains ambiguous. Trimming stripped 2 bases from V and 6 bases from J, with 7 bases between. CDR1 is SEHNR, CDR2 FQNEAQ, per germline (reference sequence). The CDR3 runs 13 residues. The CDR3 DNA follows: TGTGCCAGCAGCTTATCGGTCTCCGGGGAGCTGTTTTTT. Amino acids: CASSLSVSGELFF.

This rearrangement joins TRBV9 to TRBJ2-1; 11 nucleotides align to TRBD2. Per germline, CDR1 SGDLS and CDR2 YYNGEE. The CDR3 covers 17 residues. V lost 2 bases, J lost 0 bases, and 4 bases stayed unmatched. The CDR3 sequence is CASSVTTSGSSYNEQFF. The DNA of the CDR3 is TGTGCCAGCAGCGTGACTACTAGCGGGAGCTCCTACAATGAGCAGTTCTTC.

V and J are TRBV5-1 and TRBJ1-1; D may be TRBD1 (5 bases). There are 14 residues in the CDR3. V shed 2 bases and J shed 0 bases, with 8 bases lying between them. Germline V gene sequence: CDR1 SGHRS, CDR2 YFSETQ. DNA for the CDR3: TGCGCCAGCAGCTTAGGGACTTTGAACACTGAAGCTTTCTTT. Translated: CASSLGTLNTEAFF.

The chain combines TRBV10-3 with TRBJ2-5; TRBD2 matches at 13 bases. CDR3 length: 14 residues. Trimming at V came to 8 bases and at J to 4 bases, leaving 4 bases not matched to a gene. The germline V gene has CDR1 ENHRY and CDR2 SYGVKD. The CDR3 nucleotides read TGTGCCATCGCCGGGACTAGCGGGATAGAGACCCAGTACTTC. It translates to CAIAGTSGIETQYF.

J is TRBJ2-1 and V is TRBV14; 11 nucleotides line up with TRBD2. The CDR3 has 16 amino acids. Trimming at V came to 3 bases and at J to 1 base, leaving 2 bases not matched to a gene. From germline, CDR1 is SGHDN and CDR2 FVKESK. As DNA, the CDR3 is TGTGCCAGCAGCCAGGTAGCGGGAGGGTCCTACAATGAGCAGTTCTTC. Translating gives CASSQVAGGSYNEQFF.

The rearrangement uses TRBV28 and TRBJ2-7, with D tentatively TRBD1 (5 bases). Per germline, CDR1 MDHEN and CDR2 SYDVKM. The V gene lost 9 bases and the J gene lost 2 bases, with 11 bases spanning the gap. CDR3 length: 12 amino acids. For the CDR3, the DNA is TGTGCCAGTACGGCAGGGACCTACGAGCAGTACTTC. Amino acids: CASTAGTYEQYF.

The CDR3 here is CASSLALGSDTQYF. Here the CDR3 DNA reads TGTGCCAGCAGCTTAGCACTAGGTTCAGATACGCAGTATTTT. The chain carries TRBV7-2 and TRBJ2-3; maybe TRBD2 (5 bases). In germline, CDR1 is SGHTA, CDR2 FQGNSA. Trimming took 0 bases from V and 4 from J, leaving 8 bases between them. CDR3 size: 14 residues.

CDR3 in DNA: TGCGCCAGCAGCTTGGGGACTAGCGGGAGGGTCTGGGAGACCCAGTACTTC. It encodes CASSLGTSGRVWETQYF. The chain carries TRBV5-1 and TRBJ2-5, with 15 positions matching TRBD2. After removal of 0 bases from V and 5 bases from J, the junction contained 5 bases not matched to a gene. The CDR3 length is 17 residues. Germline loops: CDR1 SGHRS, CDR2 YFSETQ.

By sample share, this clone is medium-sized. The V gene is TRBV29-1, the J gene TRBJ1-2, with D perhaps matching TRBD1 (5 bases). Germline lookup yields CDR1 SQVTM and CDR2 ANQGSEA. Trimming cost V 4 bases and J 2 bases, with 14 bases left between them. The CDR3 extends over 14 amino acids. CDR3 in DNA: TGCAGCGTTGGGGGTGGGGCAGACAACTATGGCTACACCTTC. Protein product: CSVGGGADNYGYTF.

The gene calls are TRBV28 and TRBJ2-7, with TRBD1 identical over 8 bases. The CDR3 covers 15 residues. V shed 5 bases, J shed 3 bases, and the junction held 9 bases outside the gene matches. Per the germline V gene, CDR1 is MDHEN and CDR2 is SYDVKM. For the CDR3, the DNA is TGTGCCAGCAGTGGGGCGGACAGGGTGAACTACGAGCAGTACTTC. The encoded protein is CASSGADRVNYEQYF.

This rearrangement joins TRBV13 to TRBJ1-1; the D is unclear. Germline CDR1 and CDR2: PRHDT and FYEKMQ (reference sequence). There are 14 residues in the CDR3. V lost 2 bases and J 4 bases, leaving 11 bases between the germline ends. The CDR3 DNA reads TGTGCCAGCAGCTTATTAGACTATTTCACTGAAGCTTTCTTT. Its translation is CASSLLDYFTEAFF. The whole variable domain, remainder taken from reference TRBV13 and TRBJ1-1, is AAGVIQSPRHLIKEKRETATLKCYPIPRHDTVYWYQQGPGQDPQFLISFYEKMQSDKGSIPDRFSAQQFSDYHSELNMSSLELGDSALYFCASSLLDYFTEAFFGQGTRLTVV.